One sample yielded the 26 T cell receptor beta chains listed below, sequenced in a study of blood T cells in healthy people across ages. PCR was performed a second time for about 7 to 12 cycles using a sample-barcoded 5' primer and a J-beta primer mix. Each CDR3 protein is one row after TCRdb ran MiXCR on the 5' RACE reads. The sample lists about 1.8 million distinct CDR3 sequences, less than 50% occurring once. The sequencing input was blood. The receptors were gathered from a woman aged 40 to 49 in good health.

The chain is built from TRBV20-1 and TRBJ2-1; 7 bases align to TRBD2. The CDR3 has 15 amino acids. The J segment lost 5 bases and the V segment lost 3 bases, leaving 10 bases of the junction unmatched. Per germline, CDR1 DFQATT and CDR2 SNEGSKA (reference sequence). CDR3 protein: CSASPTKRENNEQFF. In DNA form, the CDR3 reads TGCAGTGCTAGTCCGACCAAGCGGGAAAACAATGAGCAGTTCTTC.

V is TRBV3-1 and J is TRBJ2-5, with TRBD2 matching over 7 bases. Trimming removed 0 bases from V and 5 bases from J; junction bases left unmatched: 12. In germline, CDR1 is LGHDT, CDR2 YNNKEL (reference sequence). The CDR3 has 17 amino acids. CDR3 in DNA: TGTGCCAGCAGCCAAGAGGTGGGCGGGGGTCCTTGGGAGACCCAGTACTTC. This gives the protein CASSQEVGGGPWETQYF.

The chain recombines TRBV5-1 with TRBJ2-5; TRBD1 matches at 7 bases. Germline values: CDR1 SGHRS, CDR2 YFSETQ. CDR3 length: 15 residues. Losses at the gene ends were 2 bases for V and 1 base for J; bases not matched to a gene: 5. CDR3 sequence: CASSFQGQSQETQYF. The CDR3 DNA follows: TGCGCCAGCAGCTTTCAGGGACAGTCCCAAGAGACCCAGTACTTC. Combining the CDR3 with reference TRBV5-1 and TRBJ2-5 gives the whole variable domain KAGVTQTPRYLIKTRGQQVTLSCSPISGHRSVSWYQQTPGQGLQFLFEYFSETQRNKGNFPGRFSGRQFSNSRSEMNVSTLELGDSALYLCASSFQGQSQETQYFGPGTRLLVL.

The V call is TRBV11-1, the J call TRBJ2-3, with TRBD1 matching 8 bases. This CDR3 region has 15 residues. Looked up from germline, CDR1 is SGHAT and CDR2 is FQDESV (reference sequence). Unmatched junction bases numbered 8, after V lost 5 bases and J lost 4 bases. CDR3 sequence reads: CASSPGQGLSDTQYF. The CDR3 DNA reads TGTGCCAGCAGCCCCGGACAGGGTTTGTCAGATACGCAGTATTTT.

The gene calls are TRBV14 and TRBJ2-6; D gene uncertain. CDR1 is SGHDN and CDR2 is FVKESK in the germline V gene. Trimming took off 1 base at V and 5 bases at J, with 18 bases between the two ends. The CDR3 runs to 18 residues. The CDR3 region has the DNA TGTGCCAGCAGCCAAGCGACCGGAGTCTCTGGGTGGGCCAACGTCCTGACTTTC. This translates into CASSQATGVSGWANVLTF.

The chain couples TRBV18 to TRBJ1-4, with D unclear. With 0 bases removed from V and 8 bases from J, the gap between germline ends came to 4 bases. Germline CDR1 is KGHSH and CDR2 is LQKENI. The CDR3 length is 12 residues. CDR3 protein: CASSPPREKLFF. In DNA, the CDR3 is TGTGCCAGCTCACCACCGCGCGAAAAACTGTTTTTT.

This clonotype was seen once. The rearrangement joins TRBV20-1 to TRBJ1-4; possible D gene TRBD1, 5 bases. Trimming took 2 bases from V and 7 from J, leaving 14 bases between them. Germline V lookup: CDR1 DFQATT, CDR2 SNEGSKA (reference sequence). This CDR3 comprises 14 residues. The CDR3 bases are TGCAGTGCTAGAATACCAGGGTCCACTGAAAAACTGTTTTTT. Protein sequence: CSARIPGSTEKLFF.

The chain joins TRBV20-1 to TRBJ2-5, with D possibly being TRBD2 (6 bases). This CDR3 is 14 amino acids long. Trimming took off 6 bases at V and 0 bases at J, with 14 bases between the two ends. Per germline, CDR1 DFQATT and CDR2 SNEGSKA (reference sequence). The CDR3 loop reads CSAVGLSHQETQYF. Written as DNA, the CDR3 is TGCAGTGCCGTGGGACTTTCGCACCAAGAGACCCAGTACTTC.

The chain is built from TRBV10-3 and TRBJ2-5, with D uncertain. The ends were cut back, 5 bases at V and 7 bases at J, with 11 bases in the middle. Germline CDR1 and CDR2: ENHRY and SYGVKD. This CDR3 contains 12 residues. As DNA, the CDR3 is TGTGCCATCAGTCTGGAAGAAGGGACCCAGTACTTC. Its translation is CAISLEEGTQYF.

There are a few counts of this clonotype. This rearrangement joins TRBV7-2 to TRBJ2-5; 11 bases are a match to TRBD1. The germline CDR1 and CDR2 sequences are SGHTA and FQGNSA. Trimming at V came to 5 bases and at J to 5 bases, leaving 10 bases not matched to a gene. The CDR3 runs 16 residues. CDR3 in DNA: TGTGCCAGCAGCCCAGACGGACAGGGGGCGCGTGAGACCCAGTACTTC. It codes for CASSPDGQGARETQYF.

This clonotype showed up just a few times. The rearrangement joins TRBV27 to TRBJ2-6; 8 bases map to TRBD1. The CDR3 is 17 amino acids. J was trimmed by 0 bases and V by 3 bases; bases with no gene match: 4. Germline assignment: CDR1 MNHEY and CDR2 SMNVEV (reference sequence). The CDR3 region has the DNA TGTGCCAGCAGTTTCACAGGGGGGAGCTCTGGGGCCAACGTCCTGACTTTC. This translates into CASSFTGGSSGANVLTF.

For this clonotype: The junction departs from germline at one end; a sequencing error may be responsible. This chain links TRBV11-2 with TRBJ2-7; 7 bases align to TRBD2. CDR1 is SGHAT, CDR2 FQNNGV, per germline. The CDR3 loop spans 14 amino acids. CDR3 nucleotide sequence: TGTGCCAGCAGCTTCAGGATTGGGAGGGAGACCCAGCACTTC. It encodes CASSFRIGRETQHF. Variable domain in full (rest from reference TRBV11-2 and TRBJ2-7): EAGVAQSPRYKIIEKRQSVAFWCNPISGHATLYWYQQILGQGPKLLIQFQNNGVVDDSQLPKDRFSAERLKGVDSTLKIQPAKLEDSAVYLCASSFRIGRETQHFGPGTRLTVT.

The genes are TRBV13 and TRBJ1-2, with TRBD1 matching 9 bases. The V and J ends lost 4 bases and 6 bases, in that order; junction bases with no gene match: 9. Germline-derived CDR1 and CDR2 are PRHDT and FYEKMQ (reference sequence). The CDR3 is 15 residues long. In DNA form, the CDR3 reads TGTGCCAGCAGCTCCCGGGACAGGGCACCTAATGGCTACACCTTC. Amino acids: CASSSRDRAPNGYTF. The variable domain in full, completed from reference TRBV13 and TRBJ1-2, reads AAGVIQSPRHLIKEKRETATLKCYPIPRHDTVYWYQQGPGQDPQFLISFYEKMQSDKGSIPDRFSAQQFSDYHSELNMSSLELGDSALYFCASSSRDRAPNGYTFGSGTRLTVV.

The J gene is TRBJ2-1, the V gene TRBV6-5, with 10 nucleotides matching TRBD1. Looked up from germline, CDR1 is MNHEY and CDR2 is SVGAGI. The junction had 4 bases not matched to a gene; V was cut back by 4 bases and J by 7 bases. CDR3 length equals 14 residues. The CDR3 bases are TGTGCCAGCAGTTCCGGGACAGGGGAGAATGAGCAGTTCTTC. It specifies CASSSGTGENEQFF.

This chain links TRBV6-5 with TRBJ2-7, with 7 positions matching TRBD1. The CDR3 has 12 residues. Looked up from germline, CDR1 is MNHEY and CDR2 is SVGAGI. The CDR3 coding sequence is TGTGCTGTAAAGAGACAGGGCTACGAGCAGTACTTC. Translating it yields CAVKRQGYEQYF.

The rearrangement links TRBV4-3 to TRBJ2-3, with 7 nucleotides matching TRBD1. After removal of 4 bases from V and 2 bases from J, the junction contained 6 bases not matched to a gene. The CDR3 sequence is 15 residues long. In germline, CDR1 is LGHNA, CDR2 YSLEER. The chain's CDR3 is CASSPGQQPTDTQYF. CDR3 nucleotide sequence: TGCGCCAGCAGCCCGGGACAGCAACCCACAGATACGCAGTATTTT.

A few counts support this clonotype. The CDR3 here is CASSPRLAGGPGELFF. In DNA form, the CDR3 reads TGTGCCAGCAGCCCTAGACTAGCGGGGGGGCCCGGGGAGCTGTTTTTT. This sequence joins TRBV11-1 and TRBJ2-2; 14 bases fit TRBD2. CDR3 size: 16 residues. Germline assignment: CDR1 SGHAT and CDR2 FQDESV (reference sequence). Unmatched junction bases numbered 5, after V lost 5 bases and J lost 6 bases. The full variable domain, in which reference TRBV11-1 and TRBJ2-2 provide the parts outside the CDR3, is EAEVAQSPRYKITEKSQAVAFWCDPISGHATLYWYRQILGQGPELLVQFQDESVVDDSQLPKDRFSAERLKGVDSTLKIQPAELGDSAMYLCASSPRLAGGPGELFFGEGSRLTVL.

The CDR3 DNA sequence: TGTGCCAGCAAAAAGACCCGGGGGGACGATGAGCAGTTCTTC. Its protein product is CASKKTRGDDEQFF. J is TRBJ2-1 and V is TRBV6-6; the match to TRBD2 covers 7 bases. Germline V gene sequence: CDR1 MNHNY, CDR2 SVGAGI (reference sequence). Trimming cost V 7 bases and J 8 bases; bases outside gene matches: 11. The CDR3 sequence is 14 residues long.

This clonotype was observed a few times. The chain links TRBV28 to TRBJ2-1; no clear D gene. The CDR3 has 10 residues. V was pared by 8 bases and J by 9 bases, with 8 bases between. Germline lookup yields CDR1 MDHEN and CDR2 SYDVKM. The CDR3: CASQEGEQFF. In DNA, the CDR3 is TGTGCCAGCCAGGAAGGTGAGCAGTTCTTC.

This clonotype has just a few counts. The chain links TRBV11-2 to TRBJ1-2; TRBD1 matches at 7 bases. Trimming took 1 base from V and 1 from J; bases not matched to a gene: 12. Looked up from germline, CDR1 is SGHAT and CDR2 is FQNNGV. CDR3 length equals 18 residues. CDR3 DNA sequence: TGTGCCAGCAGCTTAGTTCGAGGAGGGACAGAGGATAACTATGGCTACACCTTC. It specifies CASSLVRGGTEDNYGYTF.

The rearrangement uses TRBV6-2 or TRBV6-3 and TRBJ1-2, with 7 positions matching TRBD1. The CDR3 covers 15 residues. The germline CDR1 and CDR2 sequences are MNHEY and SVGEGT. V lost 8 bases and J lost 0; bases outside the gene matches: 9. The CDR3 is CASGRTGQTNYGYTF. In nucleotides, the CDR3 is TGTGCCAGCGGGCGGACAGGCCAAACTAACTATGGCTACACCTTC.

This CDR3 is CASSYGAGWETQYF. In DNA form, the CDR3 reads TGTGCCAGCAGTTACGGAGCAGGGTGGGAGACCCAGTACTTC. V is TRBV6-5 and J is TRBJ2-7; weak D call: TRBD1 (5 bases). The J call is doubtful: the DNA matches TRBJ2-5 better. The germline V gene encodes CDR1 MNHEY and CDR2 SVGAGI. CDR3 length equals 14 residues.

The J gene is TRBJ2-2, the V gene TRBV7-2, with D perhaps TRBD1 or TRBD2 (6 bases each). The CDR3 consists of 15 residues. The V gene lost 5 bases and the J gene lost 5 bases, with 15 bases spanning the gap. Germline V gene data show CDR1 as SGHTA and CDR2 as FQGNSA. The CDR3 sequence is CASSGRGRWTGELFF. The CDR3 nucleotides read TGTGCCAGCAGCGGTCGGGGGCGGTGGACCGGGGAGCTGTTTTTT.

This clonotype was recorded a few times. The V call is TRBV20-1, the J call TRBJ1-5; 8 nucleotides line up with TRBD1. The germline CDR1 and CDR2 sequences are DFQATT and SNEGSKA (reference sequence). V lost 6 bases and J lost 7; bases outside the gene matches: 2. CDR3 length: 11 residues. The CDR3 loop reads CSANRGQPQHF. CDR3 nucleotides: TGCAGTGCCAACAGGGGGCAGCCCCAGCATTTT.

The chain has TRBV12-3 or TRBV12-4 and TRBJ2-7; the match to TRBD1 covers 9 bases. With V trimmed by 5 bases and J by 4 bases, 6 bases remained unmatched. The CDR3 is made up of 14 amino acids. CDR3 sequence (DNA): TGTGCCAGCAGTACCGACAGGGGGGTGTACGAGCAGTACTTC. This sequence encodes CASSTDRGVYEQYF.

This clonotype came up a few times. The chain recombines TRBV12-3 or TRBV12-4 with TRBJ2-3; TRBD2 aligns across 16 bases. V dropped 4 bases and J dropped 4; count of bases not matched to a gene: 11. The CDR3 consists of 19 residues. DNA for the CDR3: TGTGCCAGCAGTTCTATTTTCGGGACTAGCGGGGGGGTCTCAGATACGCAGTATTTT. Translating gives CASSSIFGTSGGVSDTQYF.